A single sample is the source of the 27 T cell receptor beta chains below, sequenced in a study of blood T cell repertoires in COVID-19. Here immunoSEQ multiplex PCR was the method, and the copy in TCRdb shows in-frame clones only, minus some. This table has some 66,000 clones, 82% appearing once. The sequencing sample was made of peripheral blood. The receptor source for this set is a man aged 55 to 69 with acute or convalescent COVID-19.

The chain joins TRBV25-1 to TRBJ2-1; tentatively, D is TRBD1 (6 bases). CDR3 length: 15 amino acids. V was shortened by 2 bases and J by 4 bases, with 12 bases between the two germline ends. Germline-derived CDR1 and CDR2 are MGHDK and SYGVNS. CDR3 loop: CASSEIGTSYNEQFF. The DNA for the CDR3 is TGTGCCAGCAGTGAAATTGGGACATCTTACAATGAGCAGTTCTTC. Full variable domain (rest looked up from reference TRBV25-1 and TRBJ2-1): EADIYQTPRYLVIGTGKKITLECSQTMGHDKMYWYQQDPGMELHLIHYSYGVNSTEKGDLSSESTVSRIRTEHFPLTLESARPSHTSQYLCASSEIGTSYNEQFFGPGTRLTVL.

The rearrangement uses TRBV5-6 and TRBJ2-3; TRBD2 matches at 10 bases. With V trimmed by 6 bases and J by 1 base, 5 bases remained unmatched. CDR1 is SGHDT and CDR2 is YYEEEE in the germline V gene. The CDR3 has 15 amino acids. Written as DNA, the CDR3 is TGTGCCAGCATCGAGCGGGGGGGCCGCACAGATACGCAGTATTTT. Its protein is CASIERGGRTDTQYF.

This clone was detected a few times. DNA of the CDR3: TGTGCCAGCAGCTTTGGGGGACAGGGTGGACAAGAGACCCAGTACTTC. This codes for CASSFGGQGGQETQYF. The chain links TRBV3-1 (or the pseudogene TRBV3-2) to TRBJ2-5; 9 bases agree with TRBD1. The CDR3 runs to 16 residues. V gave up 5 bases and J gave up 2 bases; unmatched junction bases: 9. Per the germline V gene, CDR1 is LGHDT and CDR2 is YNNKEL (reference sequence).

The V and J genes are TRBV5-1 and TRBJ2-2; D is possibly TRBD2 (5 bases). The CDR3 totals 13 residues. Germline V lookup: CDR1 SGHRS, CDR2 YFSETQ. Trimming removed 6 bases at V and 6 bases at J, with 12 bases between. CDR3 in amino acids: CASKPSGPGELFF. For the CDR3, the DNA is TGCGCCAGCAAGCCAAGCGGCCCCGGGGAGCTGTTTTTT.

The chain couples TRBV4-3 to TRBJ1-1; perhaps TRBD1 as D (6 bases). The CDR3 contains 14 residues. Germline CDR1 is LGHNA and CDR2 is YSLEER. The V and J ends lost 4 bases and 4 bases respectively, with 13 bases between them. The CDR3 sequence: CASSRNRVITEAFF. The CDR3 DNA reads TGCGCCAGCAGCCGGAACAGGGTTATCACTGAAGCTTTCTTT.

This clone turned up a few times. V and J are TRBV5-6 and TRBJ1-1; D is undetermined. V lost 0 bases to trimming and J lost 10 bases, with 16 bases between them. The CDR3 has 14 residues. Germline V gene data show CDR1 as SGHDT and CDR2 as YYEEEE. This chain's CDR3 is CASSLVSGGVVAFF. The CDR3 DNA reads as TGTGCCAGCAGCTTGGTATCCGGAGGTGTGGTAGCTTTCTTT.

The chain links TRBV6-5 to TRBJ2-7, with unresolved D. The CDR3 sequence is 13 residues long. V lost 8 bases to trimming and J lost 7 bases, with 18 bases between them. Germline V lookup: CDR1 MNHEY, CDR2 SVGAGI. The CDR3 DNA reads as TGTGCCAGCGGTTTTGCTGGCAGTACGGAGCAGTACGTC. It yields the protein CASGFAGSTEQYV.

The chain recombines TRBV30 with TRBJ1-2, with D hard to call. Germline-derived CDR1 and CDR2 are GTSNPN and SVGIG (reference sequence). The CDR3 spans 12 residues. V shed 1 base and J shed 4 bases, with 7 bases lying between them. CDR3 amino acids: CAWSALSYGYTF. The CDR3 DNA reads TGTGCCTGGAGTGCCCTGAGCTATGGCTACACCTTC.

The CDR3 DNA sequence: TGTGCCAGCAGTCTGACAGAGAACTATGGCTACACCTTC. This sequence encodes CASSLTENYGYTF. The gene calls are TRBV7-9 and TRBJ1-2, with D tentatively TRBD1 (5 bases). V lost 6 bases and J lost 2, with 10 bases in between. Germline V gene sequence: CDR1 SEHNR, CDR2 FQNEAQ (reference sequence). This CDR3 is 13 amino acids long. Drawing the rest from reference TRBV7-9 and TRBJ1-2, the complete variable domain is DTGVSQNPRHKITKRGQNVTFRCDPISEHNRLYWYRQTLGQGPEFLTYFQNEAQLEKSRLLSDRFSAERPKGSFSTLEIQRTEQGDSAMYLCASSLTENYGYTFGSGTRLTVV.

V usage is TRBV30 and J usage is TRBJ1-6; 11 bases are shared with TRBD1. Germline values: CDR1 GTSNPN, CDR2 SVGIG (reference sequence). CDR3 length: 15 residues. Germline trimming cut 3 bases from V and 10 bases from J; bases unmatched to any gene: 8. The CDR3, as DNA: TGTGCCTGGAGGGCGGACAGGGGGCCCTTATCACCCCTCCACTTT. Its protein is CAWRADRGPLSPLHF.

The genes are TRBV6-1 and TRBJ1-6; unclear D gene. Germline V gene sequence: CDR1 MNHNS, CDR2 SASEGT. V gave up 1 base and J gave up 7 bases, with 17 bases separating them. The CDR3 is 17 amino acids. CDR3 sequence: CASSEVGRGIRNSPLHF. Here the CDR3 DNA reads TGTGCCAGCAGTGAAGTCGGCCGGGGTATTCGGAATTCACCCCTCCACTTT.

CDR3 nucleotides: TGTGCCAGCAGCTTCCGGGACAGGGTGTTGGGACAGCCCCAGCATTTT. Translating it yields CASSFRDRVLGQPQHF. The rearrangement uses TRBV7-8 and TRBJ1-5; TRBD1 aligns across 9 bases. J was trimmed by 7 bases and V by 3 bases; bases with no gene match: 10. In germline, CDR1 is SGHVS, CDR2 FQNEAQ. This CDR3 is 16 amino acids long. The variable domain in full, completed from reference TRBV7-8 and TRBJ1-5, reads GAGVSQSPRYKVAKRGQDVALRCDPISGHVSLFWYQQALGQGPEFLTYFQNEAQLDKSGLPSDRFFAERPEGSVSTLKIQRTQQEDSAVYLCASSFRDRVLGQPQHFGDGTRLSIL.

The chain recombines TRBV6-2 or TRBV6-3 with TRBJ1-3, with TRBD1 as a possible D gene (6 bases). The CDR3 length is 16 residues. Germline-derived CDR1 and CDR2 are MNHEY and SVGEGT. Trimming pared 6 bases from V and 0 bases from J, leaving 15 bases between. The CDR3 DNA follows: TGTGCCAGCAGCCTTATACAGGGAAACTCTGGAAACACCATATATTTT. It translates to CASSLIQGNSGNTIYF.

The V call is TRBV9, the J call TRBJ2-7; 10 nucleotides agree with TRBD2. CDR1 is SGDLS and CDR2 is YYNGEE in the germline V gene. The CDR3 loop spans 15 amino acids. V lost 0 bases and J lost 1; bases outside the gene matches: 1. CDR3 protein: CASSVASGGSYEQYF. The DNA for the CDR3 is TGTGCCAGCAGCGTAGCTAGCGGGGGATCCTACGAGCAGTACTTC.

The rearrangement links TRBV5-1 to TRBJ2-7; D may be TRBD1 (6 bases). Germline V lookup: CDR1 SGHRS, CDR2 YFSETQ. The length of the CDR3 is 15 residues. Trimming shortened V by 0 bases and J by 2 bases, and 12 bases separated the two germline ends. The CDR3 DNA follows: TGCGCCAGCAGCTTGGACGGCAGGGGAACCTACGAGCAGTACTTC. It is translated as CASSLDGRGTYEQYF.

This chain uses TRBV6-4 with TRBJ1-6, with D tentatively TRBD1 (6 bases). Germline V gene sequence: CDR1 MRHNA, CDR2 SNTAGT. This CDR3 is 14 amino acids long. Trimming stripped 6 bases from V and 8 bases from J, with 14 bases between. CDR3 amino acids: CASRPDSGYSPLHF. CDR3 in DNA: TGTGCCAGCAGACCGGACAGTGGATATTCACCCCTCCACTTT.

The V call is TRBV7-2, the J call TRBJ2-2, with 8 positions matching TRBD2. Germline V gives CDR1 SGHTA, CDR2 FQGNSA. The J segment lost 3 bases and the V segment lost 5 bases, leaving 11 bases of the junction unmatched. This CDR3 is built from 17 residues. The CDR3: CASSPPPTSVYTGELFF. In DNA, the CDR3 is TGTGCCAGCAGCCCGCCGCCGACTAGCGTATACACCGGGGAGCTGTTTTTT.

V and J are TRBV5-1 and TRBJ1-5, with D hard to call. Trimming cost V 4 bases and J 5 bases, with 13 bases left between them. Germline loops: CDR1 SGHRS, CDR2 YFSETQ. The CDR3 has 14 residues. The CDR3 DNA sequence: TGCGCCAGCAGCCAAGGCGTCGGAGATCAGCCCCAGCATTTT. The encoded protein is CASSQGVGDQPQHF.

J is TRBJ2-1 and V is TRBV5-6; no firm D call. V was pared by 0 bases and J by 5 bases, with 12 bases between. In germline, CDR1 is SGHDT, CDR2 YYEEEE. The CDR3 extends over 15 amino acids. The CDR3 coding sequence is TGTGCCAGCAGCTTGGAGGTGGGCTTAAACAATGAGCAGTTCTTC. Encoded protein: CASSLEVGLNNEQFF.

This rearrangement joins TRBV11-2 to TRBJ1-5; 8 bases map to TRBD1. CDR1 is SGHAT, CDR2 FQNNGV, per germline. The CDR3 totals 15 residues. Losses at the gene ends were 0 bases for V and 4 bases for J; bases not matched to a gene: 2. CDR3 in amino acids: CASSLDDRGNQPQHF. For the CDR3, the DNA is TGTGCCAGCAGCTTAGACGACAGGGGTAATCAGCCCCAGCATTTT. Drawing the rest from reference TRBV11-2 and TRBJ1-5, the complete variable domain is EAGVAQSPRYKIIEKRQSVAFWCNPISGHATLYWYQQILGQGPKLLIQFQNNGVVDDSQLPKDRFSAERLKGVDSTLKIQPAKLEDSAVYLCASSLDDRGNQPQHFGDGTRLSIL.

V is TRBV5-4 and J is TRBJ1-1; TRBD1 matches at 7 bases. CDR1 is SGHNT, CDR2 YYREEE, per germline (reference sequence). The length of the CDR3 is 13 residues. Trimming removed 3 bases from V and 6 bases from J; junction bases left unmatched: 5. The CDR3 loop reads CASSSRGSSEAFF. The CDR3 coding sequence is TGTGCCAGCAGCTCCAGGGGGTCATCTGAAGCTTTCTTT.

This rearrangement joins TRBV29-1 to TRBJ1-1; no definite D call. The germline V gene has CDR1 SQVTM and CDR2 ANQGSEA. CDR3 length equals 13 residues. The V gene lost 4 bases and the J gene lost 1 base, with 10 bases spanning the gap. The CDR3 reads CSVVRRENTEAFF. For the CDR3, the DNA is TGCAGCGTTGTTCGGCGGGAGAACACTGAAGCTTTCTTT.

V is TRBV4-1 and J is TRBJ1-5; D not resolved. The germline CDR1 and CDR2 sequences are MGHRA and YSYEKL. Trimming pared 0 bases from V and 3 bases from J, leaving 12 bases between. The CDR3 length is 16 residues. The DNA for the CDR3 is TGCGCCAGCAGCCAAGAGGAGCGGAGGTTCAATCAGCCCCAGCATTTT. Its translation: CASSQEERRFNQPQHF.

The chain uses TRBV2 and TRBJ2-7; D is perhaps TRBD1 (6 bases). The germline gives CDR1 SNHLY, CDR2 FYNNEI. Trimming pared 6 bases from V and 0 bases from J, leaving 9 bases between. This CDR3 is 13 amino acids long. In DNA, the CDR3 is TGTGCCAGCAGCACAGGGCGCTCCTACGAGCAGTACTTC. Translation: CASSTGRSYEQYF.

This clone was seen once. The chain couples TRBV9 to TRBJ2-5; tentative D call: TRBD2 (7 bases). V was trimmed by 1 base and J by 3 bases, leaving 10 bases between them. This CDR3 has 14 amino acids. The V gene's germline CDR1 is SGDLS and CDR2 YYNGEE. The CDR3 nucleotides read TGTGCCAGCAGCGTAAGGGGGGGAAAAGAGACCCAGTACTTC. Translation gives CASSVRGGKETQYF.

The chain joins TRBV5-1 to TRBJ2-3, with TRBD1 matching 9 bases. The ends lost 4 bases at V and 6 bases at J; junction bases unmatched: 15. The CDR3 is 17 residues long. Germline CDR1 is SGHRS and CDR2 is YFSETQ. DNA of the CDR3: TGCGCCAGCAGCGTACTAGCCGGGACAGGGCCAGAGGATACGCAGTATTTT. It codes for CASSVLAGTGPEDTQYF. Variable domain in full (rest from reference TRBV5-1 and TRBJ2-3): KAGVTQTPRYLIKTRGQQVTLSCSPISGHRSVSWYQQTPGQGLQFLFEYFSETQRNKGNFPGRFSGRQFSNSRSEMNVSTLELGDSALYLCASSVLAGTGPEDTQYFGPGTRLTVL.

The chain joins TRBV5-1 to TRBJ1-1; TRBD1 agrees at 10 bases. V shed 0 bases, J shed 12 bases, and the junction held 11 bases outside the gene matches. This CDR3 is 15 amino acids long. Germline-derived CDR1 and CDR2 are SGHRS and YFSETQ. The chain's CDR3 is CASSLGDGTGVTTFF. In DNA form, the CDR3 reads TGCGCCAGCAGCTTGGGAGATGGGACAGGGGTGACGACTTTCTTT.